These 14 T cell receptor beta chains came from one sample sequenced in a study of T cell responses to AZD1222 COVID-19 vaccine. Method: immunoSEQ multiplex PCR; TCRdb's copy keeps in-frame clones and lacks some. The top ten clones hold roughly 4.9% of a sample with fewer than 150,000 clones, approximately 94% of them seen once. This specimen consisted of peripheral blood, obtained on day 0 of AZD1222 vaccination. These receptor sequences come from an adult in good health.

The V call is TRBV5-4, the J call TRBJ2-7, with a weak D call TRBD1 (6 bases). This CDR3 is 15 amino acids long. CDR1 and CDR2 from the germline V gene are SGHNT and YYREEE (reference sequence). The V and J ends lost 4 bases and 6 bases respectively, with 20 bases between them. The CDR3, as DNA: TGTGCCAGCAGCATGGTGGGGGCCGGGGCGGTCGAGCAGTACTTC. Its translation: CASSMVGAGAVEQYF.

CDR3 protein: CASSLGQGQETQYF. DNA of the CDR3: TGTGCCAGCAGCTTAGGGCAGGGACAAGAGACCCAGTACTTC. The chain is built from TRBV9 and TRBJ2-5; weak D call: TRBD1 (5 bases). Germline V gene lookup returns CDR1 SGDLS and CDR2 YYNGEE. This CDR3 has 14 residues. Trimming removed 4 bases at V and 2 bases at J, with 12 bases between.

The rearrangement links TRBV14 to TRBJ2-5; D not resolved. The CDR3 runs to 13 residues. V lost 2 bases and J lost 4, with 8 bases in between. The germline V gene encodes CDR1 SGHDN and CDR2 FVKESK. Here the CDR3 reads CASSQWGGETQYF. CDR3 nucleotides: TGTGCCAGCAGCCAATGGGGTGGAGAGACCCAGTACTTC. The full variable domain, in which reference TRBV14 and TRBJ2-5 provide the parts outside the CDR3, is EAGVTQFPSHSVIEKGQTVTLRCDPISGHDNLYWYRRVMGKEIKFLLHFVKESKQDESGMPNNRFLAERTGGTYSTLKVQPAELEDSGVYFCASSQWGGETQYFGPGTRLLVL.

This sequence joins TRBV9 and TRBJ1-6; 8 nucleotides align to TRBD1. This CDR3 has 15 amino acids. V trimming: 4 bases; J trimming: 7 bases; junction bases outside the gene matches: 7. Germline V gene sequence: CDR1 SGDLS, CDR2 YYNGEE. CDR3 region: CASSLDRGRNSPLHF. DNA for the CDR3: TGTGCCAGCAGCCTCGACAGGGGACGAAATTCACCCCTCCACTTT. Full variable domain (missing parts from reference TRBV9 and TRBJ1-6): DSGVTQTPKHLITATGQRVTLRCSPRSGDLSVYWYQQSLDQGLQFLIQYYNGEERAKGNILERFSAQQFPDLHSELNLSSLELGDSALYFCASSLDRGRNSPLHFGNGTRLTVT.

The chain links TRBV30 to TRBJ1-1; TRBD1 matches at 8 bases. Germline assignment: CDR1 GTSNPN and CDR2 SVGIG (reference sequence). The CDR3 is made up of 14 amino acids. The trim removed 4 bases at V and 1 base at J, leaving 5 bases unmatched. Here the CDR3 DNA reads TGTGCCTGGAAAAAGACAGGGGCGAACACTGAAGCTTTCTTT. Residues: CAWKKTGANTEAFF.

V gene TRBV29-1 combines with J gene TRBJ2-7; possibly TRBD1 or TRBD2 for D (5 bases each). The CDR3 covers 15 residues. Trimming left V 5 bases short and J 3 bases short, with 20 bases between. From germline, CDR1 is SQVTM and CDR2 ANQGSEA. The CDR3 spells CSVTGADTGFYEQYF. The CDR3 DNA reads TGCAGCGTTACCGGGGCCGACACGGGGTTCTACGAGCAGTACTTC.

The rearrangement joins TRBV5-1 to TRBJ2-7; 7 bases match TRBD2. Germline CDR1 reads SGHRS; CDR2 reads YFSETQ. The V gene end was trimmed by 0 bases and the J gene end by 1 base; junction bases not matched to a gene: 7. This CDR3 is 16 amino acids long. The CDR3 protein is CASSLGSGIGSYEQYF. In DNA form, the CDR3 reads TGCGCCAGCAGCTTGGGGAGCGGGATAGGGTCCTACGAGCAGTACTTC. The whole variable domain, remainder taken from reference TRBV5-1 and TRBJ2-7, is KAGVTQTPRYLIKTRGQQVTLSCSPISGHRSVSWYQQTPGQGLQFLFEYFSETQRNKGNFPGRFSGRQFSNSRSEMNVSTLELGDSALYLCASSLGSGIGSYEQYFGPGTRLTVT.

The chain couples TRBV18 to TRBJ1-6, with TRBD1 matching 9 bases. From germline, CDR1 is KGHSH and CDR2 LQKENI. The CDR3 is 15 amino acids. V shed 2 bases, J shed 9 bases, and the junction held 5 bases outside the gene matches. CDR3 sequence: CASSPTGQGSSPLHF. CDR3 sequence (DNA): TGTGCCAGCTCACCAACGGGACAGGGATCTTCACCCCTCCACTTT.

This clone was seen a single time. This chain connects TRBV5-1 to TRBJ2-5, with D perhaps TRBD2 (6 bases). Trimming cost V 6 bases and J 5 bases, with 17 bases left between them. The CDR3 length is 14 residues. From germline, CDR1 is SGHRS and CDR2 YFSETQ. CDR3 bases: TGCGCCAGCAAGCGGGCAGATAAAGGGGAGACCCAGTACTTC. Its protein is CASKRADKGETQYF.

In regard to this clone: Additional DNA sequences in this sample encode the identical CDR3. The rearrangement joins TRBV19 to TRBJ1-1; no clear D. V shed 5 bases and J shed 0 bases, with 7 bases lying between them. Germline V gene lookup returns CDR1 LNHDA and CDR2 SQIVND (reference sequence). The CDR3 covers 13 residues. The CDR3 reads CASSVGMNTEAFF. CDR3 coding DNA: TGTGCCAGTAGTGTCGGGATGAACACTGAAGCTTTCTTT.

The genes are TRBV28 and TRBJ1-4, with 9 bases matching TRBD1. The CDR3 contains 14 residues. Germline CDR1 reads MDHEN; CDR2 reads SYDVKM. Germline trimming cut 6 bases from V and 8 bases from J; bases unmatched to any gene: 7. The CDR3 DNA follows: TGTGCCAGCAGCCTGACAGGGGGAAGAGAAAAACTGTTTTTT. It translates to CASSLTGGREKLFF.

This chain links TRBV10-2 with TRBJ2-3, with D perhaps assigned TRBD1 or TRBD2 (5 bases each). The CDR3 runs to 13 residues. Germline loops: CDR1 WSHSY, CDR2 SAAADI. V was cut by 11 bases and J by 5 bases, with 17 bases left in between. CDR3 DNA: TGCGCCGGGGGAGCACGGGGTGGAGATACGCAGTATTTT. Translated: CAGGARGGDTQYF.

This clone was seen a handful of times. V is TRBV4-2 and J is TRBJ2-7; D remains ambiguous. Trimming shortened V by 1 base and J by 0 bases, and 4 bases separated the two germline ends. Germline V gene lookup returns CDR1 LGHNA and CDR2 YNFKEQ. The CDR3 consists of 13 residues. CDR3 DNA: TGTGCCAGCAGCCAAGGGCCCTCCTACGAGCAGTACTTC. It yields the protein CASSQGPSYEQYF.

V gene TRBV30 combines with J gene TRBJ2-7; 8 positions match TRBD1. CDR3 length: 15 amino acids. Germline V gene lookup returns CDR1 GTSNPN and CDR2 SVGIG (reference sequence). The J segment lost 7 bases and the V segment lost 3 bases, leaving 14 bases of the junction unmatched. The CDR3 here is CAWSDYRGALGEQYF. CDR3 nucleotides: TGTGCCTGGAGCGATTACAGGGGGGCATTAGGAGAGCAGTACTTC.